This T cell receptor beta chain was documented in a study of human T cells and chemical hapten exposure. Turning to the study itself: Sensitization used 2% DPC on around 2 cm by around 2 cm upper inner arm skin. Across its roughly 22 weeks, the study gave patients weekly diphenylcyclopropenone doses to the scalp. Mostly female patients had alopecia areata, totalis or universalis.

As to this clonotype: Its antigen is as yet unknown.

Documented time point: patch test 1, 2 weeks after DPC sensitization. Treatment indicated: therapeutic diphenylcyclopropenone sensitization with weekly scalp DPC. TCRdb passed the RACE reads through MiXCR, listing each CDR3 protein once. The sample contains approximately 80,000 distinct CDR3 sequences, 7% to 8% of which appear only once. Per germline, CDR1 MNHEY and CDR2 SMNVEV (reference sequence). The CDR3 length is 13 residues. V was shortened by 2 bases and J by 5 bases, with 9 bases between the two germline ends. The study, taken as a whole, reports: TCRs exceeding a frequency of 1 in 1000 stayed unchanged under DPC sensitization.

This chain joins TRBV27 and TRBJ1-2, with D perhaps TRBD1 (6 bases). The sequences come from whole blood, collected in connection with sensitization to the hapten diphenylcyclopropenone (DPC). The clonotype originates from a woman in her 30s with alopecia areata. Some clones in this sample may be carry-over from other donors' samples. The CDR3 DNA reads as TGTGCCAGCAGTTTAAGACAGGCGTATGGCTACACCTTC. Its translation: CASSLRQAYGYTF.